This T cell receptor (beta chain) was identified in a study of preoperative IRX-2 immunotherapy in early breast cancer (dated by TCRdb to the late 2010s). The library was prepared using the immunoSEQ multiplex PCR assay. Entries here come from immuneACCESS through TCRdb and include only in-frame sequences with V and J called. Some clones fail to appear in such tables; in the studies checked, an unresolved V gene covers under half of the shortfall, and the cause of the remainder is unknown. Present in this sample are around 30,000 clones, around 83% of which were seen just once. The ten largest clones take up approximately 2.7% of the sample. The germline V gene provides CDR1 MNHGY and CDR2 SAAAGT. The V end loses 7 bases and the J end loses 3 bases, and a stretch of 16 bases separates them. Counted from cysteine to phenylalanine, this CDR3 has 15 amino acids. The retained sequence is limited to the CDR3, 45 bases, with the frame set at the first base.

Comment on this clone: Its specific antigen is unknown. No much larger clone exists at a distance of one base, and base qualities are not known.

The treatment or condition tag for this specimen amounts to: preoperative locoregional IRX-2 cytokine immunotherapy. The samples were obtained from a phase Ib study that tested preoperative, locoregional IRX-2 cytokine immunotherapy meant to prime immune responses. Donors were patients with early-stage breast cancer who received IRX-2 before surgery. This TCR was recovered from a human donor with breast cancer. The sample was lymph node tissue, taken from a patient treated with IRX-2 immunotherapy. The chain links TRBV6-8 with TRBJ1-3; the best D guess is TRBD1, with 5 bases matching. CDR3 protein: CASNPGRGDGNTIYF. The DNA sequence is TGTGCCAGCAACCCGGGGAGGGGAGATGGAAACACCATATATTTT.